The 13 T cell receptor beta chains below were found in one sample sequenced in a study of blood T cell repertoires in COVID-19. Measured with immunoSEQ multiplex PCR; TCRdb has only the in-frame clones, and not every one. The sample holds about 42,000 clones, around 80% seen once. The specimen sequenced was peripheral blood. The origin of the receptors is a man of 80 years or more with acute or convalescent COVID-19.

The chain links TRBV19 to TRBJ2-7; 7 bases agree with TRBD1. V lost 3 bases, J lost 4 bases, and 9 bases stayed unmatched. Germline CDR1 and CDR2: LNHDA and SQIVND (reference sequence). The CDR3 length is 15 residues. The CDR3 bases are TGTGCCAGTAGTATCAAGACAGGGTCGGGGTACGAGCAGTACTTC. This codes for CASSIKTGSGYEQYF.

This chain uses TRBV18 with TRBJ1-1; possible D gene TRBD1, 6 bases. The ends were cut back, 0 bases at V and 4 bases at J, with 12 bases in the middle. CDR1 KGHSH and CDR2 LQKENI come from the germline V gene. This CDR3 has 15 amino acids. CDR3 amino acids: CASSPPKTGGTEAFF. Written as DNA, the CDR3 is TGTGCCAGCTCACCACCGAAGACAGGAGGCACTGAAGCTTTCTTT.

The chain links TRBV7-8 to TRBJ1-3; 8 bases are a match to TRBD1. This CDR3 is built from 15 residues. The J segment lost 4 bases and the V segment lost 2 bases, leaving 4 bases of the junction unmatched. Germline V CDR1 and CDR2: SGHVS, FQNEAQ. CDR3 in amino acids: CASSLSTGGGNTIYF. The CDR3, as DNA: TGTGCCAGCAGCTTAAGTACAGGGGGAGGAAACACCATATATTTT. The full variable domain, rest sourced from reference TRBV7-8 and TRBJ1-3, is GAGVSQSPRYKVAKRGQDVALRCDPISGHVSLFWYQQALGQGPEFLTYFQNEAQLDKSGLPSDRFFAERPEGSVSTLKIQRTQQEDSAVYLCASSLSTGGGNTIYFGEGSWLTVV.

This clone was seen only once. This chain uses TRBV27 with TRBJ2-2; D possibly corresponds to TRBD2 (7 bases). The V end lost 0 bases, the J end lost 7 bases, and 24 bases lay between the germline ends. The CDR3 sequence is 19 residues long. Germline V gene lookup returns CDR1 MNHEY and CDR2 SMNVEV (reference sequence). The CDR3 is CASSLSYRVGGGSGGELFF. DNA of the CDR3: TGTGCCAGCAGTTTATCCTACAGGGTGGGAGGCGGGAGTGGCGGGGAGCTGTTTTTT.

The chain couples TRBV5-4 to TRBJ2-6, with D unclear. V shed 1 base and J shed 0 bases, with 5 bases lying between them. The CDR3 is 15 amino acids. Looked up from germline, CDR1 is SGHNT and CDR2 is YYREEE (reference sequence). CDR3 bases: TGTGCCAGCAGCTTGCAGGACTCTGGGGCCAACGTCCTGACTTTC. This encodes CASSLQDSGANVLTF.

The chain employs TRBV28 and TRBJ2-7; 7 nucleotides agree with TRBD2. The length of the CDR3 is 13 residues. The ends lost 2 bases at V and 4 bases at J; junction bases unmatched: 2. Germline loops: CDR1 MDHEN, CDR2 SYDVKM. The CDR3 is CASSLAGAYEQYF. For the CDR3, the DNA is TGTGCCAGCAGTTTAGCGGGAGCTTACGAGCAGTACTTC.

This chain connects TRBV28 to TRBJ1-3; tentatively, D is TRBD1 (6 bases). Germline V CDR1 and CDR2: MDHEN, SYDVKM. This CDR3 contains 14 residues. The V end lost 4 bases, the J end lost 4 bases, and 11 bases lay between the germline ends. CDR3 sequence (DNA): TGTGCCAGCAGTTCCTGGACAGTGGGAAACACCATATATTTT. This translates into CASSSWTVGNTIYF. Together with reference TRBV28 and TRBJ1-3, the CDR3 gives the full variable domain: DVKVTQSSRYLVKRTGEKVFLECVQDMDHENMFWYRQDPGLGLRLIYFSYDVKMKEKGDIPEGYSVSREKKERFSLILESASTNQTSMYLCASSSWTVGNTIYFGEGSWLTVV.

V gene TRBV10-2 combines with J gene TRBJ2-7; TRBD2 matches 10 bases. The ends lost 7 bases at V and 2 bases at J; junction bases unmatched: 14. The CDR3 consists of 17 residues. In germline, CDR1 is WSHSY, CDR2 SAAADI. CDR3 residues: CASTLRITSGNTYEQYF. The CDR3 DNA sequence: TGCGCCAGCACTCTCAGAATAACTAGCGGGAACACCTACGAGCAGTACTTC.

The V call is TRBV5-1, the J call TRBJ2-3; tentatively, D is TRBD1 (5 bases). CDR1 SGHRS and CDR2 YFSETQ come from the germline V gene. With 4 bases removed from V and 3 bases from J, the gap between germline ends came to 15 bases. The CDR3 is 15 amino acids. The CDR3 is CASSSGGRATDTQYF. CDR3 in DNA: TGCGCCAGCAGCAGTGGTGGCAGGGCAACAGATACGCAGTATTTT. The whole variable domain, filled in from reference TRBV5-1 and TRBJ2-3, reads KAGVTQTPRYLIKTRGQQVTLSCSPISGHRSVSWYQQTPGQGLQFLFEYFSETQRNKGNFPGRFSGRQFSNSRSEMNVSTLELGDSALYLCASSSGGRATDTQYFGPGTRLTVL.

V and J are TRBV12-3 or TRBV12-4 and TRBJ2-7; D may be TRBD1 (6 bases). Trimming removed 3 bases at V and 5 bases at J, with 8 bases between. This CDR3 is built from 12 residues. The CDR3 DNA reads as TGTGCCAGCAGTTTGACAGGTCACGAGCAGTACTTC. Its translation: CASSLTGHEQYF.

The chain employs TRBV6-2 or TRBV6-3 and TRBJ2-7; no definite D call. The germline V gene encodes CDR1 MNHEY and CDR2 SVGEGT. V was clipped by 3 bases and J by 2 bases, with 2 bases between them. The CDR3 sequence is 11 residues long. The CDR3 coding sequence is TGTGCCAGCAGTTATACCTACGAGCAGTACTTC. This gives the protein CASSYTYEQYF.

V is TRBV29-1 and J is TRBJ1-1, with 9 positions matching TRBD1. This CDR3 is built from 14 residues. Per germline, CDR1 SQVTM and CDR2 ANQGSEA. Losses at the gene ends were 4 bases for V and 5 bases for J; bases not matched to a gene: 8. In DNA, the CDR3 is TGCAGCGTTGGGGACGCCGGGACAGGGACTGAAGCTTTCTTT. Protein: CSVGDAGTGTEAFF. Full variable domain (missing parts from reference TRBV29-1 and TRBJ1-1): SAVISQKPSRDICQRGTSLTIQCQVDSQVTMMFWYRQQPGQSLTLIATANQGSEATYESGFVIDKFPISRPNLTFSTLTVSNMSPEDSSIYLCSVGDAGTGTEAFFGQGTRLTVV.

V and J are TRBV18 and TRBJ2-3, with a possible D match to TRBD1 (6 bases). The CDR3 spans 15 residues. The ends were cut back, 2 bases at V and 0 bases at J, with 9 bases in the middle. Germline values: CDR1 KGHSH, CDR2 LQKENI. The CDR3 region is CASSPDRWSTDTQYF. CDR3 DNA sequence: TGTGCCAGCTCACCAGACAGGTGGAGCACAGATACGCAGTATTTT. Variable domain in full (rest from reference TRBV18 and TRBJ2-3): NAGVMQNPRHLVRRRGQEARLRCSPMKGHSHVYWYRQLPEEGLKFMVYLQKENIIDESGMPKERFSAEFPKEGPSILRIQQVVRGDSAAYFCASSPDRWSTDTQYFGPGTRLTVL.